This T cell receptor (beta chain) is drawn from a study of T cell changes during pregnancy in multiple sclerosis. Method: immunoSEQ multiplex PCR; TCRdb's copy keeps in-frame clones and lacks some. The data contain about 130,000 clones, about 96% of them seen just once; the ten biggest clones take up 0.44%. This receptor was taken from a female donor with multiple sclerosis, enrolled in a pregnancy study. The material sequenced was peripheral blood, taken after pregnancy.

CDR3 amino acids: CAWSATTDTQYF. CDR3 DNA sequence: TGTGCCTGGAGTGCTACCACAGATACGCAGTATTTT. V and J are TRBV30 and TRBJ2-3; no clear D. V shed 1 base and J shed 2 bases, with 4 bases lying between them. The CDR3 consists of 12 residues. Germline V CDR1 and CDR2: GTSNPN, SVGIG (reference sequence).